The next 16 T cell receptor beta chains were all read from a single sample in a study of T cell responses to AZD1222 COVID-19 vaccine. Some clones are missing from TCRdb's copy, which holds only in-frame ones; the method was immunoSEQ multiplex PCR. Among 70,000 to 90,000 clones listed, approximately 91% were seen once. Sequencing used peripheral blood, obtained on day 0 of AZD1222 vaccination. All receptors derive from an adult in good health.

V is TRBV27 and J is TRBJ2-1, with TRBD2 matching over 7 bases. The CDR3 has 16 residues. CDR1 MNHEY and CDR2 SMNVEV come from the germline V gene (reference sequence). Germline trimming cut 4 bases from V and 6 bases from J; bases unmatched to any gene: 12. The CDR3 spells CASSSPRARTSNEQFF. For the CDR3, the DNA is TGTGCCAGCAGTTCCCCACGGGCGCGGACTAGCAATGAGCAGTTCTTC.

This rearrangement joins TRBV27 to TRBJ1-6; D is unresolved. The germline CDR1 and CDR2 sequences are MNHEY and SMNVEV (reference sequence). The CDR3 contains 14 residues. The V end lost 4 bases, the J end lost 8 bases, and 12 bases lay between the germline ends. CDR3 in DNA: TGTGCCAGCAGTTCTAGCCCATCTTATTCACCCCTCCACTTT. The encoded protein is CASSSSPSYSPLHF.

The chain is built from TRBV11-2 and TRBJ1-1, with D possibly TRBD1 on 5 matching bases. This CDR3 has 14 residues. The ends were cut back, 1 base at V and 6 bases at J, with 12 bases in the middle. CDR1 is SGHAT, CDR2 FQNNGV, per germline. The CDR3 nucleotides read TGTGCCAGCAGCTTAGCCGGGGGGTTGTCTGAAGCTTTCTTT. Protein: CASSLAGGLSEAFF.

The genes are TRBV4-2 and TRBJ2-1, with 9 bases aligning to TRBD2. CDR1 is LGHNA and CDR2 is YNFKEQ in the germline V gene. CDR3 length: 21 residues. J gave up 0 bases and V 1 base, and 16 bases lay outside the gene matches. The CDR3 region is CASSQVDSGSGSASSYNEQFF. CDR3 DNA: TGTGCCAGCAGCCAAGTAGATAGTGGTAGCGGGAGCGCGAGCTCCTACAATGAGCAGTTCTTC.

This sequence joins TRBV4-1 and TRBJ2-2; no firm D call. CDR3 length equals 17 residues. The V end lost 1 base, the J end lost 6 bases, and 18 bases lay between the germline ends. CDR1 is MGHRA, CDR2 YSYEKL, per germline. The CDR3 region has the DNA TGCGCCAGCAGCCAAGCCCCGGCCGGGCCTCCACCCGGGGAGCTGTTTTTT. It yields the protein CASSQAPAGPPPGELFF.

This chain links TRBV18 with TRBJ1-1; 7 nucleotides match TRBD1. The CDR3 extends over 15 amino acids. Germline CDR1 is KGHSH and CDR2 is LQKENI. V trimming: 1 base; J trimming: 3 bases; junction bases outside the gene matches: 5. CDR3 residues: CASSPRQGPDTEAFF. DNA for the CDR3: TGTGCCAGCTCACCACGACAGGGTCCTGACACTGAAGCTTTCTTT.

The gene calls are TRBV21-1 and TRBJ2-1; TRBD1 was called by the table and not checked on the DNA. TRBV21-1 is a listed pseudogene. The CDR3 is 17 amino acids. CDR3 sequence (DNA): TGTGCCAGCAGCAAAGGGGGAACCGGGACAGGGGAGGGAGAACGGTTCTTC. Its translation: CASSKGGTGTGEGERFF.

This chain uses TRBV7-9 with TRBJ2-7, with D uncertain. The germline V gene encodes CDR1 SEHNR and CDR2 FQNEAQ (reference sequence). Trimming took off 5 bases at V and 1 base at J, with 15 bases between the two ends. This CDR3 comprises 15 residues. The CDR3 coding sequence is TGTGCCAGCAGCGACCGTGCCCTCGAGTCCTACGAGCAGTACTTC. It yields the protein CASSDRALESYEQYF. The full variable domain, rest sourced from reference TRBV7-9 and TRBJ2-7, is DTGVSQNPRHKITKRGQNVTFRCDPISEHNRLYWYRQTLGQGPEFLTYFQNEAQLEKSRLLSDRFSAERPKGSFSTLEIQRTEQGDSAMYLCASSDRALESYEQYFGPGTRLTVT.

J is TRBJ1-4 and V is TRBV5-4; no clear D. The germline V gene encodes CDR1 SGHNT and CDR2 YYREEE (reference sequence). This CDR3 comprises 13 residues. V lost 4 bases, J lost 11 bases, and 15 bases lay in between. The chain's CDR3 is CASSPGEGTKLFF. The CDR3 nucleotides read TGTGCCAGCAGCCCAGGAGAAGGAACCAAACTGTTTTTT. Full variable domain (missing parts from reference TRBV5-4 and TRBJ1-4): ETGVTQSPTHLIKTRGQQVTLRCSSQSGHNTVSWYQQALGQGPQFIFQYYREEENGRGNFPPRFSGLQFPNYSSELNVNALELDDSALYLCASSPGEGTKLFFGSGTQLSVL.

V usage is TRBV4-3 and J usage is TRBJ2-5; weak D call: TRBD1 (5 bases). V gave up 2 bases and J gave up 4 bases, with 17 bases separating them. The CDR3 spans 16 residues. Looked up from germline, CDR1 is LGHNA and CDR2 is YSLEER. The CDR3 coding sequence is TGCGCCAGCAGCCAACATTCTAAGGGGATCGGAGAGACCCAGTACTTC. Its protein product is CASSQHSKGIGETQYF.

V usage is TRBV4-3 and J usage is TRBJ2-7; D perhaps matches TRBD1 (5 bases). This CDR3 has 15 amino acids. With 1 base removed from V and 3 bases from J, the gap between germline ends came to 13 bases. Germline CDR1 LGHNA, CDR2 YSLEER. CDR3 sequence reads: CASSQVRTPYYEQYF. In nucleotides, the CDR3 is TGCGCCAGCAGCCAAGTCCGGACACCATACTACGAGCAGTACTTC.

Turning to this clone: The junction departs from germline at one end; a sequencing error may be responsible. The chain has TRBV13 and TRBJ2-2, with D tentatively TRBD1 (6 bases). The germline V gene encodes CDR1 PRHDT and CDR2 FYEKMQ (reference sequence). The CDR3 extends over 15 amino acids. The CDR3 loop reads CASSATPGEAGDLFF. The CDR3 DNA reads TGTGCCAGCAGCGCCACCCCAGGGGAAGCCGGGGATCTGTTTTTT.

This chain joins TRBV30 and TRBJ2-7; 7 nucleotides match TRBD2. The trim removed 3 bases at V and 1 base at J, leaving 3 bases unmatched. CDR3 length: 13 residues. Germline values: CDR1 GTSNPN, CDR2 SVGIG (reference sequence). Written as DNA, the CDR3 is TGTGCCTGGAGGGTAGCGGGTTCCTACGAGCAGTACTTC. Translation: CAWRVAGSYEQYF.

The gene calls are TRBV14 and TRBJ2-1; 8 bases map to TRBD2. The germline gives CDR1 SGHDN, CDR2 FVKESK. This CDR3 has 19 residues. V gave up 4 bases and J gave up 0 bases; unmatched junction bases: 14. The CDR3 sequence is CASSPLAGGPGSSYNEQFF. The CDR3 DNA is TGTGCCAGCAGCCCTTTGGCGGGAGGCCCAGGGAGCTCCTACAATGAGCAGTTCTTC.

This clone was picked up a small number of times. V usage is TRBV12-3 or TRBV12-4 and J usage is TRBJ2-5, with D tentatively TRBD2 (5 bases). The CDR3 sequence is 13 residues long. The V and J ends lost 8 bases and 5 bases respectively, with 15 bases between them. DNA of the CDR3: TGTGCCAGCGGTCAACTGGACTTTGAGACCCAGTACTTC. Its translation is CASGQLDFETQYF.

The chain joins TRBV6-2 or TRBV6-3 to TRBJ1-5; D is unresolved. Germline values: CDR1 MNHEY, CDR2 SVGEGT. Trimming took 6 bases from V and 1 from J, leaving 7 bases between them. The CDR3 length is 13 residues. The CDR3 is CASSSQSNQPQHF. The CDR3 DNA follows: TGTGCCAGCAGCTCCCAGAGCAATCAGCCCCAGCATTTT.